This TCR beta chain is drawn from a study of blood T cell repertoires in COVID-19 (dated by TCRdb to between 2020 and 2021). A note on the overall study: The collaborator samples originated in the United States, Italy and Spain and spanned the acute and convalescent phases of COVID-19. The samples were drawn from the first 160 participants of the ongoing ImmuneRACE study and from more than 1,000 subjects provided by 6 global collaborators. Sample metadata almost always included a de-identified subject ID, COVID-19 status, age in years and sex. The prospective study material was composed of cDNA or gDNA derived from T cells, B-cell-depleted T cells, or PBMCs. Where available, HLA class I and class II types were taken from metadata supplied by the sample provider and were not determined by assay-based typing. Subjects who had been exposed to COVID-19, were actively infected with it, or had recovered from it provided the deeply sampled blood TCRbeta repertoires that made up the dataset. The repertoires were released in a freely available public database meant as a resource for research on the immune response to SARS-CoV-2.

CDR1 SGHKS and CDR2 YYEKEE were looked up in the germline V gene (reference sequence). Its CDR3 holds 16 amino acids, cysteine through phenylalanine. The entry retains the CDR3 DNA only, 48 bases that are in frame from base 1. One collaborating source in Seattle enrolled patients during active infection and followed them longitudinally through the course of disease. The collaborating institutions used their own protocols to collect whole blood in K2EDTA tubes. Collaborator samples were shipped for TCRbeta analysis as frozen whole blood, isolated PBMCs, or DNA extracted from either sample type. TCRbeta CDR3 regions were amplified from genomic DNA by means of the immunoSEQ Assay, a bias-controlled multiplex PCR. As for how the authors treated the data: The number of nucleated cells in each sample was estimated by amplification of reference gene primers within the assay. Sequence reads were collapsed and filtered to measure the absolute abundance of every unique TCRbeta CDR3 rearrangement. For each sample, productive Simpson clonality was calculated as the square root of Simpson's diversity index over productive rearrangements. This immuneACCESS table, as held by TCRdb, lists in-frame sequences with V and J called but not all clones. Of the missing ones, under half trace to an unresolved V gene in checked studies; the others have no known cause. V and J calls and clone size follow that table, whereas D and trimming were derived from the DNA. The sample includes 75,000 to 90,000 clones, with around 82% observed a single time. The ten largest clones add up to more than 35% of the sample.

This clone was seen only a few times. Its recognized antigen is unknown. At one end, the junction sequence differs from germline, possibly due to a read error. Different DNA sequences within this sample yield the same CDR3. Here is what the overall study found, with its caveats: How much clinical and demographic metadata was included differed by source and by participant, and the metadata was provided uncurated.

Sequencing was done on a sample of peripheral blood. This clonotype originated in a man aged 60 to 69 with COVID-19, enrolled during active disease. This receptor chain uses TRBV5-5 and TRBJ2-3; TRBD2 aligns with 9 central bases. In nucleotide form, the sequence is TGTCCCAGCAGCTGGGGCGGGGGCGGGAGGGCCCTCCCTGGGTATTTT. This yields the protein CPSSWGGGGRALPGYF.